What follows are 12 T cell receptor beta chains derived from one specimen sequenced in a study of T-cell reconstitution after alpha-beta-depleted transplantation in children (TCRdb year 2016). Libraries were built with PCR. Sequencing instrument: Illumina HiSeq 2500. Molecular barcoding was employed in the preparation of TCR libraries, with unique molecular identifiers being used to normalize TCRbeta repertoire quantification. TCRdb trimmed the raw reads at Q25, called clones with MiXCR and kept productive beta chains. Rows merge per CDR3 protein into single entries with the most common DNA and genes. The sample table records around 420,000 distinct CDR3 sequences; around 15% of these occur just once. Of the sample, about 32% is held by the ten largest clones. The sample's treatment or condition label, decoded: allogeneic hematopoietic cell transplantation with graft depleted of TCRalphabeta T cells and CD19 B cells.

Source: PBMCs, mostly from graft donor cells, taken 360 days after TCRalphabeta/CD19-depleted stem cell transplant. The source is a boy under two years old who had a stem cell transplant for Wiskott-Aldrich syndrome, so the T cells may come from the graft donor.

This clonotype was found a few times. This CDR3 is CASSFFGGETQYF. In DNA form, the CDR3 reads TGTGCCAGCAGTTTTTTTGGAGGAGAGACCCAGTACTTC. The chain links TRBV12-3 or TRBV12-4 to TRBJ2-5; tentative D call: TRBD2 (5 bases). V was trimmed by 3 bases and J by 4 bases, leaving 9 bases between them. The CDR3 sequence is 13 residues long.

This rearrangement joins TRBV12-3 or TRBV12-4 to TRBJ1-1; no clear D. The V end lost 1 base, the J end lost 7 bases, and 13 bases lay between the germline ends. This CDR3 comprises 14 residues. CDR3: CASSLVPQSIEAFF. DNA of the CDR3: TGTGCCAGCAGTTTAGTACCCCAGAGCATTGAAGCTTTCTTT.

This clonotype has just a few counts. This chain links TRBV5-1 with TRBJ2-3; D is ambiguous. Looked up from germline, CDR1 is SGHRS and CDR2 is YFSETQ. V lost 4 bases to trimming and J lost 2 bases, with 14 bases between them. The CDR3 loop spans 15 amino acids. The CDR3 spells CASSRTTVPTDTQYF. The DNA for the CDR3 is TGCGCCAGCAGCCGTACAACAGTGCCCACAGATACGCAGTATTTT. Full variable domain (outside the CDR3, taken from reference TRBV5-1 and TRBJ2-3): KAGVTQTPRYLIKTRGQQVTLSCSPISGHRSVSWYQQTPGQGLQFLFEYFSETQRNKGNFPGRFSGRQFSNSRSEMNVSTLELGDSALYLCASSRTTVPTDTQYFGPGTRLTVL.

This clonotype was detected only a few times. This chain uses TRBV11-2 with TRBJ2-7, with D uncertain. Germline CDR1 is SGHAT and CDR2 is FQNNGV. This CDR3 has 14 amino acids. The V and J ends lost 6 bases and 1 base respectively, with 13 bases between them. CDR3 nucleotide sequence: TGTGCCAGCAGTGGGAAACAAATTTCCTACGAGCAGTACTTC. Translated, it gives CASSGKQISYEQYF.

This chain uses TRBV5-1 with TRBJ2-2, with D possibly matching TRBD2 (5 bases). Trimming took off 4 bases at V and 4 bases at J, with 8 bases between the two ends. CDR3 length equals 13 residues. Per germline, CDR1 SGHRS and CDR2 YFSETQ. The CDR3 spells CASSGGSTGELFF. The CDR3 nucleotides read TGCGCCAGCAGCGGAGGTAGCACCGGGGAGCTGTTTTTT.

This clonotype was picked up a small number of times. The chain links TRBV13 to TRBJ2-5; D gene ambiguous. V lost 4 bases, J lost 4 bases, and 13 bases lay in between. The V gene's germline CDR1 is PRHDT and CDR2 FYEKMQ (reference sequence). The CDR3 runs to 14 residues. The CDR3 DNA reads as TGTGCCAGCAGCTGGGCCCCTTGTCCAGAGACCCAGTACTTC. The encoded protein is CASSWAPCPETQYF.

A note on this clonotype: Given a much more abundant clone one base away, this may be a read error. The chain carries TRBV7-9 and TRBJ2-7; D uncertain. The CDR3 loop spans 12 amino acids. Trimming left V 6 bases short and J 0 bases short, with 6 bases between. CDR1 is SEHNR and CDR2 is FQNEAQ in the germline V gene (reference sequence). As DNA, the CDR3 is TGTGCCAGCAGATCGAGCTCCTACGAGCAGTACTTC. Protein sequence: CASRSSSYEQYF. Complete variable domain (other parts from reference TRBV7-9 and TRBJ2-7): DTGVSQNPRHKITKRGQNVTFRCDPISEHNRLYWYRQTLGQGPEFLTYFQNEAQLEKSRLLSDRFSAERPKGSFSTLEIQRTEQGDSAMYLCASRSSSYEQYFGPGTRLTVT.

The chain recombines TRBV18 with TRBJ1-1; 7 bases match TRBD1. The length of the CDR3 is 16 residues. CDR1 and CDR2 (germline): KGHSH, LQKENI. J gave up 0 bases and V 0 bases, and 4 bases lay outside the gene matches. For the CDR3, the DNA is TGTGCCAGCTCACCACCCCCGGACAGGATGAACACTGAAGCTTTCTTT. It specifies CASSPPPDRMNTEAFF.

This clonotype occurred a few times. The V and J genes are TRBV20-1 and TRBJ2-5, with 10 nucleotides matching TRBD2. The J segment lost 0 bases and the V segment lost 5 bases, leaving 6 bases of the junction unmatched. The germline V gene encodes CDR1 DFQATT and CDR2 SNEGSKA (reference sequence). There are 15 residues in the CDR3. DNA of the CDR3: TGCAGTGCTCCCCCTAGCGGGAGAGACCAAGAGACCCAGTACTTC. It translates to CSAPPSGRDQETQYF.

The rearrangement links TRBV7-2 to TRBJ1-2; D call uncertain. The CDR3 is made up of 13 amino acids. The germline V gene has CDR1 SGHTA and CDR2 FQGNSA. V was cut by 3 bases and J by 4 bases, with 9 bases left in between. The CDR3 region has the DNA TGTGCCAGCAGCTTCGGGCGTGTCTATGGCTACACCTTC. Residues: CASSFGRVYGYTF.

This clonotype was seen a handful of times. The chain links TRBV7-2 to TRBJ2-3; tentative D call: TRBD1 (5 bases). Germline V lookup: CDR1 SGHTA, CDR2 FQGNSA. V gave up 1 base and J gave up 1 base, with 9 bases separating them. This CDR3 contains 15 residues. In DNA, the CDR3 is TGTGCCAGCAGCTTAGGGGGCCACGGCACAGATACGCAGTATTTT. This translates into CASSLGGHGTDTQYF.

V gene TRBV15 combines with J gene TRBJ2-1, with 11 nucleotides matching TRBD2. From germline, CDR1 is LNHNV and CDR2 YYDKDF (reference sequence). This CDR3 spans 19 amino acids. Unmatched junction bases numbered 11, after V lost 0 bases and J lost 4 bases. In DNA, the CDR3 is TGTGCCACCAGCAGAGACTTGACTAGCGGGATCCCCCTTTACAATGAGCAGTTCTTC. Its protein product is CATSRDLTSGIPLYNEQFF.